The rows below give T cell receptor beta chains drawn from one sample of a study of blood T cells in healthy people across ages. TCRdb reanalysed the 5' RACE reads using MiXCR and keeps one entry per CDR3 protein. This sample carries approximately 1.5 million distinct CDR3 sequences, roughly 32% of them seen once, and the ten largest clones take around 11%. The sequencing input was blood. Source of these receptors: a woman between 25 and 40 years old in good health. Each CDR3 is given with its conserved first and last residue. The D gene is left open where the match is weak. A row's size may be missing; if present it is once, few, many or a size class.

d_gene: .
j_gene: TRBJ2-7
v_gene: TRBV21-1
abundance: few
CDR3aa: CASSKERGAYEQYF
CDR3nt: TGTGCCAGCAGCAAGGAGAGAGGAGCCTACGAGCAGTACTTC

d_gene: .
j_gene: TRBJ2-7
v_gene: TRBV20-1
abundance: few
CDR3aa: CSARPRGGYEQYF
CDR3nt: TGCAGTGCTAGACCTCGGGGCGGGTACGAGCAGTACTTC

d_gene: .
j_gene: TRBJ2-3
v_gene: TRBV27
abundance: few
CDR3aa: CASSLLDSFPLARTDTQYF
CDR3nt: TGTGCCAGCAGTTTATTAGATTCGTTCCCCCTAGCGCGGACAGATACGCAGTATTTT

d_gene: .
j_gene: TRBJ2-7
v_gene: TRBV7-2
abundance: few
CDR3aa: CASSPEAGGAYEQYF
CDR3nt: TGTGCCAGCAGCCCCGAGGCAGGTGGGGCCTACGAGCAGTACTTC

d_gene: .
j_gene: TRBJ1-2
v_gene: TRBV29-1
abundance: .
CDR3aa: CSVELGVGRSYGYTF
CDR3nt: TGCAGCGTTGAACTCGGGGTTGGCAGATCTTATGGCTACACCTTC

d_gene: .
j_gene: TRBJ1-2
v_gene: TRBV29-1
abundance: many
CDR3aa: CSVEDEGKPVYGYTF
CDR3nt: TGCAGCGTTGAAGACGAGGGTAAGCCTGTCTATGGCTACACCTTC

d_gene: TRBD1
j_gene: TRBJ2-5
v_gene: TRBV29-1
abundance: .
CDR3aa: CSGTTGAETQYF
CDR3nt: TGCAGCGGAACTACAGGGGCAGAGACCCAGTACTTC

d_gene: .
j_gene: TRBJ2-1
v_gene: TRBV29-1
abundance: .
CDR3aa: CSVKADNNEQFF
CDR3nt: TGCAGCGTGAAGGCAGATAACAATGAGCAGTTCTTC

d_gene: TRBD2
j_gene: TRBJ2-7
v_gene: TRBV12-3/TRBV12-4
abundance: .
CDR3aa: CASREGTSGRREQYF
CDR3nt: TGTGCCAGCAGGGAAGGGACTAGCGGGAGGCGGGAGCAGTACTTC

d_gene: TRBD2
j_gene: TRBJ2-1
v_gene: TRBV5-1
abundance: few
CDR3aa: CASSSLAGGPGEQFF
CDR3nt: TGCGCCAGCAGCTCACTAGCGGGAGGGCCTGGTGAGCAGTTCTTC

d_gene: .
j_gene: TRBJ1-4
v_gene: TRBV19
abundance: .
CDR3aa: CASRTLLGATNEKLFF
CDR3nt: TGTGCCAGTAGGACTCTTTTGGGGGCAACTAATGAAAAACTGTTTTTT

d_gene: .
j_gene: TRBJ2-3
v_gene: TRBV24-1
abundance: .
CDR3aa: CATSDLTFPGTHTDTQYF
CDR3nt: TGTGCCACCAGTGATTTAACTTTTCCGGGGACGCACACAGATACGCAGTATTTT

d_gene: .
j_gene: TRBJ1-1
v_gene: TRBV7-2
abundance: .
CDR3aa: CASSLEGSYTEAFF
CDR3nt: TGTGCCAGCAGCTTAGAAGGCAGTTACACTGAAGCTTTCTTT

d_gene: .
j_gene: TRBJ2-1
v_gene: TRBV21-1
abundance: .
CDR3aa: CASSNTSGLAGGSSYDEQFF
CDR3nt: TGTGCCAGCAGCAACACTTCGGGACTAGCGGGAGGAAGTTCCTACGATGAGCAGTTCTTC

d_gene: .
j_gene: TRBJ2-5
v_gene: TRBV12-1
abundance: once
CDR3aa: CASSFATLSTDFQETQYF
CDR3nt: TGTGCCAGCAGCTTTGCGACCTTATCCACGGACTTCCAAGAGACCCAGTACTTC

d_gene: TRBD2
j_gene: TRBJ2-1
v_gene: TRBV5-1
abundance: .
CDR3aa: CASSLRLAESYNEQFF
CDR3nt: TGCGCCAGCAGCTTGAGGCTAGCGGAGTCCTACAATGAGCAGTTCTTC

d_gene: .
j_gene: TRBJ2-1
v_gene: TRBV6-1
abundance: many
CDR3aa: CASSSIYNEQFF
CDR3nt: TGTGCCAGCAGTAGTATCTACAATGAGCAGTTCTTC

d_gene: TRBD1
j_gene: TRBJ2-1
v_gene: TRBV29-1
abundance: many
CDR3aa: CSVQDRGRGNEQFF
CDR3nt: TGCAGCGTTCAAGACAGGGGTCGGGGCAATGAGCAGTTCTTC

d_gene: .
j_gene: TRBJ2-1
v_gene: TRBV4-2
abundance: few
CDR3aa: CASSQDGSFNEQFF
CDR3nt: TGTGCCAGCAGCCAAGATGGCAGCTTTAATGAGCAGTTCTTC

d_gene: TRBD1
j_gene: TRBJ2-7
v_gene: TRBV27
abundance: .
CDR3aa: CANSQTGGPYEQYF
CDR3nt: TGTGCCAACAGTCAGACAGGGGGCCCCTACGAGCAGTACTTC

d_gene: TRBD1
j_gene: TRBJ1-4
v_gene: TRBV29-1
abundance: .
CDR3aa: CSVGGPQGNEKLFF
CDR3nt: TGCAGCGTTGGGGGACCACAGGGGAATGAAAAACTGTTTTTT

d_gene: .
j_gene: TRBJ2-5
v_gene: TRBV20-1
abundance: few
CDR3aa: CSARGDLNSPTQYF
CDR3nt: TGCAGTGCTAGAGGGGATCTTAACTCACCGACCCAGTACTTC

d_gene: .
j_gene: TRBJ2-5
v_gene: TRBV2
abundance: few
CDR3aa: CASAQGETQYF
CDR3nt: TGTGCCAGCGCCCAAGGGGAGACCCAGTACTTC

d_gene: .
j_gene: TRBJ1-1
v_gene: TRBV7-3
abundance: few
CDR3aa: CASSLIGRGDEAFF
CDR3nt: TGTGCCAGCAGCTTAATTGGCAGAGGGGATGAAGCTTTCTTT

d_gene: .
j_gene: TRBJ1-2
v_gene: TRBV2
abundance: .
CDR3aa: CASNRVEANYGYTF
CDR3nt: TGTGCCAGCAATAGAGTTGAAGCTAACTATGGCTACACCTTC

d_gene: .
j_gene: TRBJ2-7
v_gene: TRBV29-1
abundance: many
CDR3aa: CSVVAPSSYEQYF
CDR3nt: TGCAGCGTTGTAGCTCCCTCCTCCTACGAGCAGTACTTC

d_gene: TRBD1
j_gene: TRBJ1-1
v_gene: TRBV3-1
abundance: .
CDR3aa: CASSHGTGRYTEAFF
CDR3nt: TGTGCCAGCAGCCATGGGACAGGGAGGTACACTGAAGCTTTCTTT

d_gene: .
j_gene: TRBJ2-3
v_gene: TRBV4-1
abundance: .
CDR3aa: CASSQVGQRVGTDTQYF
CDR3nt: TGCGCCAGCAGCCAAGTAGGGCAGCGGGTAGGCACAGATACGCAGTATTTT

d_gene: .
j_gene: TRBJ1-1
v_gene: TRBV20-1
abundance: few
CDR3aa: CSAYRNTEAFF
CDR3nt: TGCAGTGCGTACAGGAACACTGAAGCTTTCTTT

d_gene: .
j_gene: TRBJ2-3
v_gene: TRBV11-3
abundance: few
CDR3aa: CASSLEGGATDTQYF
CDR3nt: TGTGCCAGCAGCTTAGAGGGGGGGGCCACAGATACGCAGTATTTT

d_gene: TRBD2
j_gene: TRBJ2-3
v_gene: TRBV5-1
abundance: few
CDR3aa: CASSLGRGAQYF
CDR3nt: TGCGCCAGCAGCTTAGGGCGGGGGGCGCAGTATTTT

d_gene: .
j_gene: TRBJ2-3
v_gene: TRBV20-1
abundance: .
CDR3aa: CSATRRRGGTDTQYF
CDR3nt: TGTAGTGCTACCAGAAGGAGAGGGGGCACAGATACGCAGTATTTT

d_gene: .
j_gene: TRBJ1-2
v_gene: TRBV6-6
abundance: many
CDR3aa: CASSFLTGANYGYTF
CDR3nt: TGTGCCAGCAGTTTCCTGACGGGGGCGAACTATGGCTACACCTTC

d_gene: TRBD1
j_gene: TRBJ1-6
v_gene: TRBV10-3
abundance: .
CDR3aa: CAISMTGGDYNSPLHF
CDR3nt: TGTGCCATCAGTATGACAGGGGGTGACTATAATTCACCCCTCCACTTT

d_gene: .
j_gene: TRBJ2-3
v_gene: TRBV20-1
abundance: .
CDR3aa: CSASPGEGGTDTQYF
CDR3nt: TGCAGTGCCAGCCCGGGTGAAGGGGGCACAGATACGCAGTATTTT

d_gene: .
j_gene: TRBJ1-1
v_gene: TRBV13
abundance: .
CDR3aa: CASSRLSGNTEAFF
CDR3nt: TGTGCCAGCAGCCGCCTTTCCGGGAACACTGAAGCTTTCTTT